This T cell receptor beta chain derives from a study of T cell repertoires in cytomegalovirus infection. Looking at the study overall: A matching HLA type, together with CMV infection, was signaled by public TCR beta signatures. Regarding the study as a whole: Based on cumulative public TCR beta family frequency, carriers of CMV plus the relevant HLA were identified. What dominated the ex vivo response were HLA-C-restricted CMV-specific TCR beta clonotypes.

This clonotype was found many times. What it recognizes is unknown. Germline CDR1 reads SGHTA; CDR2 reads FQGNSA. This CDR3 region has 15 residues. Trimming shortened V by 3 bases and J by 0 bases, and 12 bases separated the two germline ends. TCRdb re-analysed the reads in MiXCR, keeping a single row per CDR3 protein. This table holds around 210,000 distinct CDR3 sequences, 6.5% found once. Sequencing was done on a sample of PBMCs. The rearrangement uses TRBV7-2 and TRBJ2-7, with a tentative D call TRBD2 (5 bases). The sequence derives from a human donor in good health (CMV status not recorded). Some clones in this sample may be carry-over from other donors' samples. This chain's CDR3 is CASSFGLVSSYEQYF. CDR3 bases: TGTGCCAGCAGCTTTGGACTTGTTAGCTCCTACGAGCAGTACTTC.